This T cell receptor (beta chain) was profiled in a study of T cells in Graves' hyperthyroidism and ophthalmopathy. Study-wide results and caveats: Blood also showed most of the thyroid clonotypes that were expanded above 0.001.

This clonotype was observed at least ten times. Its matching antigen is unknown. This CDR3 is built from 11 residues. With 2 bases removed from V and 6 bases from J, the gap between germline ends came to 5 bases. Germline V gene lookup returns CDR1 SGHDT and CDR2 YYEEEE. Uncontrolled infection, other autoimmune disease, pregnancy or lactation barred patients from enrollment. Each diagnosis was grounded in clinical symptoms, serum thyroxine and TRAb, thyroid ultrasound, and orbital computed tomography. RNA transcripts gave rise to amplified TCR beta CDR3 regions. Carried out on the TCR CDR3, a first-round RT-PCR used the HTBI primer set. Each CDR3 protein gets one entry after TCRdb re-called the multiplex PCR reads with MiXCR. The sample carries around 480,000 distinct CDR3 sequences, approximately 15% recorded once.

Sequencing used blood. The genes are TRBV5-6 and TRBJ2-5, with unresolved D. The clonotype originates from a woman under 30 with Graves' hyperthyroidism. The CDR3 sequence is CASSFTKTQYF. The DNA of the CDR3 is TGTGCCAGCAGCTTCACAAAGACCCAGTACTTC.